This T cell receptor beta chain was sequenced in a study of cytomegalovirus exposure and HLA in healthy donors. Study outcomes and limitations: Subsequent analysis revealed that first-cohort TCR clusters tended to co-occur in the 110 or so validation repertoires.

TCRdb's table, derived via immunoSEQ multiplex PCR, lists solely in-frame clones and lacks some. The sample yields some 250,000 clones, around 87% seen once. This clone was picked up one time. The antigen is not known. CDR3 length: 14 residues. Per germline, CDR1 SGDLS and CDR2 YYNGEE. The V and J ends lost 0 bases and 4 bases, in that order; junction bases with no gene match: 3. The sequence came from a young woman in good health and CMV-seronegative. Sequencing was done on a sample of PBMCs. The J gene is TRBJ1-2, the V gene TRBV9, with 7 bases identical to TRBD1. The CDR3 loop is CASSVGDSVYGYTF. CDR3 nucleotide sequence: TGTGCCAGCAGCGTAGGGGACAGCGTCTATGGCTACACCTTC.